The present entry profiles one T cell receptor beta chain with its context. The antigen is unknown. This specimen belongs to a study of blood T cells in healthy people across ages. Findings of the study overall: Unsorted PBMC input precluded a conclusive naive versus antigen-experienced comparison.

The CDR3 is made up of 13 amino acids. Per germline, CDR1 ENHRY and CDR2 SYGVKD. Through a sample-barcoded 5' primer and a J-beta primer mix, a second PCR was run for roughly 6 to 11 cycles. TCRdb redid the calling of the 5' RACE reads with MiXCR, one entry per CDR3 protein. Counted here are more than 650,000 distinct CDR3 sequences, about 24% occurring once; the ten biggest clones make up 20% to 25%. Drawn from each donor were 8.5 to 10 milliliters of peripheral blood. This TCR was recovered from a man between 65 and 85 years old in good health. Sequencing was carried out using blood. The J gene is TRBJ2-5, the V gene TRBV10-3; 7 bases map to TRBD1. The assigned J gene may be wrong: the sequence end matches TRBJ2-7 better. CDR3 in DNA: TGTGCCATCCGGGCCCTACAGGGGTACGAGCAGTACTTC. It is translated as CAIRALQGYEQYF.